The 28 T cell receptor beta chains below come from one sample, sequenced in a study of neoadjuvant anti-PD-1 for oral cavity cancer. Produced via immunoSEQ multiplex PCR; TCRdb's table is partial and in-frame only. Of 14,000 or so clones in the sample, about 61% were seen once. Here the sequenced sample was PBMCs, taken before nivolumab (anti-PD-1) treatment. These receptors all come from a person aged 35-79 years with oral cavity squamous cell carcinoma.

Points on this clone: Compared with germline, one end of the junction differs, possibly owing to a read error. The chain has TRBV2 and TRBJ2-7; D call uncertain. The CDR3 sequence is 13 residues long. CDR1 is SNHLY and CDR2 is FYNNEI in the germline V gene. CDR3 sequence reads: CASTQSLSYERYF. The CDR3 bases are TGTGCCAGCACCCAGTCGCTCTCCTACGAGCGGTACTTC.

The CDR3 sequence is CASSQGPETSGGFDEQYF. CDR3 nucleotides: TGCGCCAGCAGCCAAGGACCCGAGACTAGCGGGGGCTTTGATGAGCAGTACTTC. This chain links TRBV4-1 with TRBJ2-7; 12 positions match TRBD2. Germline loops: CDR1 MGHRA, CDR2 YSYEKL. The V and J ends lost 1 base and 7 bases, in that order; junction bases with no gene match: 14. The CDR3 totals 18 residues.

The chain uses TRBV7-8 and TRBJ2-2; D is ambiguous. This CDR3 region has 13 residues. Looked up from germline, CDR1 is SGHVS and CDR2 is FQNEAQ. V lost 0 bases and J 4 bases, leaving 3 bases between the germline ends. The CDR3 sequence: CASSLALTGELFF. In DNA form, the CDR3 reads TGTGCCAGCAGCTTAGCCCTCACCGGGGAGCTGTTTTTT.

The CDR3 sequence is CASSLSHFLGKPGELFF. The CDR3 bases are TGTGCCAGCAGTTTATCGCATTTCCTGGGGAAGCCCGGGGAGCTGTTTTTT. The rearrangement links TRBV27 to TRBJ2-2; no reliable D call. The length of the CDR3 is 17 residues. With 0 bases removed from V and 6 bases from J, the gap between germline ends came to 17 bases. Germline CDR1 is MNHEY and CDR2 is SMNVEV (reference sequence).

The V and J genes are TRBV6-6 and TRBJ1-4; 7 bases line up with TRBD1. The germline gives CDR1 MNHNY, CDR2 SVGAGI (reference sequence). J lost 7 bases, V lost 3 bases, and 8 bases had no gene match. The length of the CDR3 is 15 residues. CDR3 nucleotide sequence: TGTGCCAGCAGTTATAAGGGACAGAGGGTTGAAAAACTGTTTTTT. Translating it yields CASSYKGQRVEKLFF.

This chain joins TRBV6-5 and TRBJ1-2; D is unresolved. CDR3 length: 13 residues. Germline values: CDR1 MNHEY, CDR2 SVGAGI. Trimming pared 0 bases from V and 8 bases from J, leaving 10 bases between. The CDR3 sequence is CASSYSVGEGYTF. In DNA, the CDR3 is TGTGCCAGCAGTTACTCGGTCGGGGAAGGCTACACCTTC.

The chain links TRBV2 to TRBJ1-5; the match to TRBD1 covers 9 bases. CDR3 length: 15 amino acids. V was clipped by 7 bases and J by 4 bases; unmatched bases: 8. Germline V gene sequence: CDR1 SNHLY, CDR2 FYNNEI. CDR3 amino acids: CASKTAGTGNQPQHF. CDR3 nucleotides: TGTGCCAGCAAGACTGCGGGGACAGGGAATCAGCCCCAGCATTTT.

This clone was counted between two and nine times. The CDR3 nucleotides read TGTGCCAGCAGTGGGAACAGGTTCTACGAGCAGTACTTC. Amino acid sequence: CASSGNRFYEQYF. The rearrangement links TRBV2 to TRBJ2-7; D is perhaps TRBD1 (5 bases). V was cut by 4 bases and J by 3 bases, with 10 bases left in between. The CDR3 has 13 amino acids. Germline values: CDR1 SNHLY, CDR2 FYNNEI.

This chain connects TRBV5-1 to TRBJ2-3; the D gene is possibly TRBD2 (6 bases). Germline V gene sequence: CDR1 SGHRS, CDR2 YFSETQ. V lost 0 bases and J lost 4, with 15 bases in between. CDR3 size: 16 residues. This CDR3 is CASSLARDISADTQYF. CDR3 nucleotides: TGCGCCAGCAGCTTGGCGCGGGATATTAGCGCAGATACGCAGTATTTT.

This clone was counted a single time. V is TRBV11-3 and J is TRBJ2-5; D ambiguous. CDR1 is SGHNT and CDR2 is YENEEA in the germline V gene. This CDR3 comprises 15 residues. V gave up 1 base and J gave up 2 bases, with 11 bases separating them. Written as DNA, the CDR3 is TGTGCCAGCAGCTTAGGAGCTAAGGCACAAGAGACCCAGTACTTC. This encodes CASSLGAKAQETQYF.

This clone has just a few counts. This chain uses TRBV11-2 with TRBJ2-1; TRBD2 might be the D (6 bases). The CDR3 extends over 15 amino acids. Germline V gene lookup returns CDR1 SGHAT and CDR2 FQNNGV. V gave up 5 bases and J gave up 3 bases, with 14 bases separating them. The CDR3 region has the DNA TGTGCCAGCAGCCCCCCGGGACTCCTCTACAATGAGCAGTTCTTC. Protein product: CASSPPGLLYNEQFF.

The genes are TRBV11-1 and TRBJ1-6; D uncertain. The CDR3 extends over 14 amino acids. Germline CDR1 SGHAT, CDR2 FQDESV (reference sequence). V lost 5 bases to trimming and J lost 5 bases, with 10 bases between them. This chain's CDR3 is CASSSRGNNSPLHF. The DNA of the CDR3 is TGTGCCAGCAGCAGCCGGGGAAATAATTCACCCCTCCACTTT.

The chain links TRBV11-3 to TRBJ2-1; 11 bases are shared with TRBD2. Germline trimming cut 0 bases from V and 4 bases from J; bases unmatched to any gene: 8. The CDR3 covers 18 residues. Looked up from germline, CDR1 is SGHNT and CDR2 is YENEEA. DNA for the CDR3: TGTGCCAGCAGCTTAGAAACTAGCGGGGGATCCCCATACAATGAGCAGTTCTTC. It encodes CASSLETSGGSPYNEQFF.

V and J are TRBV5-1 and TRBJ1-2; D may be TRBD1 (6 bases). The V gene lost 0 bases and the J gene lost 6 bases, with 9 bases spanning the gap. The V gene's germline CDR1 is SGHRS and CDR2 YFSETQ. The CDR3 sequence is 13 residues long. The CDR3 region is CASSLGTEDGYTF. The CDR3 bases are TGCGCCAGCAGCTTGGGGACAGAAGATGGCTACACCTTC.

The V call is TRBV19, the J call TRBJ1-1; the D gene is possibly TRBD1 (5 bases). Per germline, CDR1 LNHDA and CDR2 SQIVND (reference sequence). The CDR3 consists of 14 residues. V lost 6 bases, J lost 5 bases, and 16 bases lay in between. In nucleotides, the CDR3 is TGTGCCAGTAGCGACAGACGGGGAGGGACTGAAGCTTTCTTT. This gives the protein CASSDRRGGTEAFF.

The V gene is TRBV18, the J gene TRBJ2-7; TRBD1 agrees at 11 bases. The CDR3 length is 15 residues. Losses at the gene ends were 4 bases for V and 6 bases for J; bases not matched to a gene: 8. CDR1 is KGHSH and CDR2 is LQKENI in the germline V gene. Here the CDR3 reads CASSQPGQGVFEQYF. The CDR3 DNA reads TGTGCCAGCTCACAGCCGGGACAGGGGGTTTTCGAGCAGTACTTC. The complete variable domain, with remaining parts taken from reference TRBV18 and TRBJ2-7, reads NAGVMQNPRHLVRRRGQEARLRCSPMKGHSHVYWYRQLPEEGLKFMVYLQKENIIDESGMPKERFSAEFPKEGPSILRIQQVVRGDSAAYFCASSQPGQGVFEQYFGPGTRLTVT.

V gene TRBV6-1 combines with J gene TRBJ1-2; the match to TRBD1 covers 9 bases. This CDR3 comprises 16 residues. With 3 bases clipped from V and 2 bases from J, the junction kept 7 bases outside the gene matches. From germline, CDR1 is MNHNS and CDR2 SASEGT. The CDR3 spells CASSEPGQGGNYGYTF. In nucleotides, the CDR3 is TGTGCCAGCAGTGAGCCGGGACAGGGTGGGAACTATGGCTACACCTTC.

The J gene is TRBJ1-5, the V gene TRBV6-1; the D gene is possibly TRBD1 (5 bases). Germline V lookup: CDR1 MNHNS, CDR2 SASEGT. The CDR3 consists of 14 residues. Trimming left V 2 bases short and J 4 bases short, with 9 bases between. The CDR3 DNA sequence: TGTGCCAGCAGTGAACGGGGGTCTAATCAGCCCCAGCATTTT. It is translated as CASSERGSNQPQHF.

V is TRBV30 and J is TRBJ2-3; a weak D match, TRBD1 (5 bases). This CDR3 is built from 14 residues. V was shortened by 0 bases and J by 3 bases, with 10 bases between the two germline ends. Germline V gives CDR1 GTSNPN, CDR2 SVGIG (reference sequence). CDR3: CAWSVSGWTDTQYF. CDR3 DNA sequence: TGTGCCTGGAGTGTTTCAGGGTGGACAGATACGCAGTATTTT.

The chain links TRBV25-1 to TRBJ1-6; D ambiguous. The V end lost 3 bases, the J end lost 6 bases, and 18 bases lay between the germline ends. This CDR3 comprises 17 residues. CDR1 is MGHDK and CDR2 is SYGVNS in the germline V gene. For the CDR3, the DNA is TGTGCCAGCAGTGATAACAACCCGAGGATAGGTAATTCACCCCTCCACTTT. It specifies CASSDNNPRIGNSPLHF.

The chain is built from TRBV6-7 and TRBJ1-4; tentative D call: TRBD1 (5 bases). TRBV6-7 is recorded as an ORF, its role being uncertain. The CDR3 length is 17 residues. Trimming cost V 6 bases and J 0 bases, with 17 bases left between them. CDR3 coding DNA: TGTGCCAGCAGATCTCCTGGAGAGGGGTCAACTAATGAAAAACTGTTTTTT. As protein: CASRSPGEGSTNEKLFF.

The J gene is TRBJ1-1, the V gene TRBV5-1; D not certain. Germline V gene data show CDR1 as SGHRS and CDR2 as YFSETQ. The V end was cut by 6 bases, the J end by 1 base, with 4 bases between. This CDR3 has 11 residues. CDR3 sequence: CASTENTEAFF. CDR3 coding DNA: TGCGCCAGCACAGAGAACACTGAAGCTTTCTTT.

V and J are TRBV11-2 and TRBJ1-2, with D perhaps TRBD1 (6 bases). The CDR3 has 12 amino acids. V was cut by 5 bases and J by 7 bases, with 11 bases left in between. The V gene's germline CDR1 is SGHAT and CDR2 FQNNGV. Written as DNA, the CDR3 is TGTGCCAGCAGCACCCAGACAGGTGGCTACACCTTC. Translation gives CASSTQTGGYTF. The full variable domain, completed using reference TRBV11-2 and TRBJ1-2, is EAGVAQSPRYKIIEKRQSVAFWCNPISGHATLYWYQQILGQGPKLLIQFQNNGVVDDSQLPKDRFSAERLKGVDSTLKIQPAKLEDSAVYLCASSTQTGGYTFGSGTRLTVV.

The genes are TRBV12-5 and TRBJ2-2; D is ambiguous. Trimming pared 0 bases from V and 2 bases from J, leaving 7 bases between. Germline assignment: CDR1 LGHNT and CDR2 FRNRAP. The CDR3 has 15 residues. DNA of the CDR3: TGTGCTAGTGGTTTGGTAATAGCCAACACCGGGGAGCTGTTTTTT. Amino acid sequence: CASGLVIANTGELFF. Full variable domain (missing parts from reference TRBV12-5 and TRBJ2-2): DARVTQTPRHKVTEMGQEVTMRCQPILGHNTVFWYRQTMMQGLELLAYFRNRAPLDDSGMPKDRFSAEMPDATLATLKIQPSEPRDSAVYFCASGLVIANTGELFFGEGSRLTVL.

A few counts support this clone. DNA of the CDR3: TGTGCCACCAGCAGAAGTCAGGAACAGAACACTGAAGCTTTCTTT. Its protein product is CATSRSQEQNTEAFF. This chain connects TRBV15 to TRBJ1-1; D gene ambiguous. V lost 2 bases to trimming and J lost 1 base, with 11 bases between them. CDR1 and CDR2 from the germline V gene are LNHNV and YYDKDF (reference sequence). The length of the CDR3 is 15 residues.

The V and J genes are TRBV7-2 and TRBJ2-7; 8 bases map to TRBD2. V lost 4 bases, J lost 5 bases, and 4 bases stayed unmatched. This CDR3 has 13 amino acids. Germline V lookup: CDR1 SGHTA, CDR2 FQGNSA. The CDR3 is CASSSPGGHEQYF. DNA for the CDR3: TGTGCCAGCAGCTCCCCGGGGGGGCACGAGCAGTACTTC. Based on the CDR3 plus reference TRBV7-2 and TRBJ2-7, the full variable domain is GAGVSQSPSNKVTEKGKDVELRCDPISGHTALYWYRQSLGQGLEFLIYFQGNSAPDKSGLPSDRFSAERTGGSVSTLTIQRTQQEDSAVYLCASSSPGGHEQYFGPGTRLTVT.

V gene TRBV28 combines with J gene TRBJ2-7; D is perhaps TRBD2 (5 bases). Trimming cost V 3 bases and J 3 bases, with 9 bases left between them. CDR3 size: 13 residues. Germline V CDR1 and CDR2: MDHEN, SYDVKM. The chain's CDR3 is CASSLRGFYEQYF. CDR3 nucleotides: TGTGCCAGCAGTTTGAGAGGGTTCTACGAGCAGTACTTC.

This clone has only a few counts. The chain combines TRBV19 with TRBJ1-2; the D is unclear. CDR3 size: 12 residues. From germline, CDR1 is LNHDA and CDR2 SQIVND (reference sequence). Trimming pared 5 bases from V and 8 bases from J, leaving 12 bases between. The CDR3 region has the DNA TGTGCCAGTAGTCTCACTGGAGCGGGCTACACCTTC. This translates into CASSLTGAGYTF.